These 8 T cell receptor beta chains were all obtained from the same sample, sequenced in a study of lymphopenia after photon versus proton radiotherapy. The protocol was immunoSEQ multiplex PCR, while the TCRdb copy is restricted to in-frame clones and leaves out a portion. The sample lists some 44,000 clones, around 83% occurring once. The sequencing here drew on peripheral blood, taken from a patient treated with proton-based radiotherapy. Receptors were obtained from a woman aged 65 to 85 with pancreatic cancer.

Details on this clone: One junction end does not reproduce the germline sequence, and a read error may be involved. The chain combines TRBV5-5 with TRBJ2-1; TRBD2 aligns across 9 bases. The CDR3 consists of 16 residues. In germline, CDR1 is SGHKS, CDR2 YYEKEE (reference sequence). The CDR3 is CASSTFSGSSHNEQFF. As DNA, the CDR3 is TGTGCCAGCAGCACTTTTAGCGGGAGCTCCCACAATGAGCAGTTCTTC.

This chain links TRBV19 with TRBJ2-1; D may be TRBD1 or TRBD2 (5 bases each). CDR1 and CDR2 from the germline V gene are LNHDA and SQIVND (reference sequence). The V and J ends lost 7 bases and 7 bases respectively, with 17 bases between them. This CDR3 region has 14 residues. CDR3 bases: TGTGCCAGTACCGAAGCTTGGGACCTGAATGAGCAGTTCTTC. Amino acid sequence: CASTEAWDLNEQFF.

The rearrangement joins TRBV9 to TRBJ2-1; 10 nucleotides match TRBD2. The ends lost 0 bases at V and 7 bases at J; junction bases unmatched: 4. CDR3 size: 15 residues. Germline CDR1 reads SGDLS; CDR2 reads YYNGEE. Here the CDR3 reads CASSVASGGRNEQFF. The CDR3 coding sequence is TGTGCCAGCAGCGTAGCTAGCGGGGGCAGGAATGAGCAGTTCTTC.

The J gene is TRBJ2-1, the V gene TRBV29-1, with no clear D. The CDR3 length is 10 residues. From germline, CDR1 is SQVTM and CDR2 ANQGSEA. V was clipped by 8 bases and J by 5 bases, with 7 bases between them. In nucleotides, the CDR3 is TGCAGCTCGATGCACAATGAGCAGTTCTTC. Its translation: CSSMHNEQFF.

CDR3 amino acids: CASSPGGRRGNNEQFF. For the CDR3, the DNA is TGTGCCAGTAGTCCCGGCGGGAGACGGGGGAACAATGAGCAGTTCTTC. V is TRBV19 and J is TRBJ2-1; 7 bases match TRBD2. The V gene end was trimmed by 5 bases and the J gene end by 5 bases; junction bases not matched to a gene: 12. The CDR3 spans 16 residues. Germline CDR1 reads LNHDA; CDR2 reads SQIVND (reference sequence).

CDR3 in DNA: TGTGCCAGCTGGGGGACATCATCGGCTGAAGCTTTCTTT. Its translation is CASWGTSSAEAFF. This sequence joins TRBV27 and TRBJ1-1; tentatively, D is TRBD1 (6 bases). The CDR3 is 13 residues long. Deletions cut 8 bases from V and 6 bases from J, with 16 bases between. CDR1 MNHEY and CDR2 SMNVEV come from the germline V gene (reference sequence).

The V gene is TRBV19, the J gene TRBJ2-2; the match to TRBD2 covers 13 bases. This CDR3 has 16 residues. V was pared by 7 bases and J by 5 bases, with 7 bases of the junction left unmatched. Per the germline V gene, CDR1 is LNHDA and CDR2 is SQIVND (reference sequence). The CDR3 DNA follows: TGTGCCAGTACCTATACGGGACTAGCGGGGACCGGGGAGCTGTTTTTT. This translates into CASTYTGLAGTGELFF.

The V call is TRBV7-8, the J call TRBJ2-7; 10 bases fit TRBD2. Germline values: CDR1 SGHVS, CDR2 FQNEAQ. V trimming: 6 bases; J trimming: 7 bases; junction bases outside the gene matches: 12. The CDR3 length is 15 residues. The CDR3 bases are TGTGCCAGCAGGGGCCAGCTAGCGGGAGAAGGTGAGCAGTACTTC. Its protein product is CASRGQLAGEGEQYF. The full variable domain, in which reference TRBV7-8 and TRBJ2-7 provide the parts outside the CDR3, is GAGVSQSPRYKVAKRGQDVALRCDPISGHVSLFWYQQALGQGPEFLTYFQNEAQLDKSGLPSDRFFAERPEGSVSTLKIQRTQQEDSAVYLCASRGQLAGEGEQYFGPGTRLTVT.